One and the same sample provided the 27 T cell receptor beta chains below, sequenced in a study of early T cells in non-severe SARS-CoV-2 infection. Each CDR3 protein is one row after TCRdb ran MiXCR on the 5' RACE reads. This repertoire shows about 46,000 distinct CDR3 sequences, over 5% found once; its top ten account for approximately 5.6%. The sequencing used whole blood, collected at baseline. The receptors come from an adult who was a healthcare worker with PCR-confirmed SARS-CoV-2 infection or an uninfected control (not recorded which).

This clonotype was recorded at least ten times. This sequence joins TRBV18 and TRBJ2-3, with D possibly matching TRBD2 (5 bases). The CDR3 extends over 15 amino acids. Trimming removed 3 bases from V and 5 bases from J, with 15 bases in between. CDR1 KGHSH and CDR2 LQKENI come from the germline V gene. CDR3 coding DNA: TGTGCCAGCTCACCCATTCGGAGGCAAGAAGATACGCAGTATTTT. Encoded protein: CASSPIRRQEDTQYF.

This clonotype was seen more than once but under ten times. The gene calls are TRBV3-1 and TRBJ2-7; the D gene is possibly TRBD2 (5 bases). V was trimmed by 0 bases and J by 2 bases, leaving 14 bases between them. Germline CDR1 is LGHDT and CDR2 is YNNKEL (reference sequence). The CDR3 is made up of 16 amino acids. The chain's CDR3 is CASSQDDRTLPYEQYF. CDR3 nucleotides: TGTGCCAGCAGCCAAGATGACCGGACTCTTCCCTACGAGCAGTACTTC.

In its sample, this clonotype was seen many times. The chain joins TRBV12-3 or TRBV12-4 to TRBJ2-7; possibly TRBD1 or TRBD2 for D (5 bases each). The CDR3 has 14 residues. Trimming shortened V by 6 bases and J by 5 bases, and 17 bases separated the two germline ends. For the CDR3, the DNA is TGTGCCAGCAGCTCCGGCAGGGAGAAGAACGAGCAGTACTTC. Residues: CASSSGREKNEQYF.

The chain recombines TRBV2 with TRBJ2-5; TRBD1 agrees at 8 bases. Germline values: CDR1 SNHLY, CDR2 FYNNEI. J lost 6 bases, V lost 7 bases, and 4 bases had no gene match. CDR3 length equals 12 residues. CDR3 sequence: CASKTGEKTQYF. In nucleotides, the CDR3 is TGTGCCAGCAAGACAGGGGAAAAGACCCAGTACTTC. The variable domain in full, completed from reference TRBV2 and TRBJ2-5, reads EPEVTQTPSHQVTQMGQEVILRCVPISNHLYFYWYRQILGQKVEFLVSFYNNEISEKSEIFDDQFSVERPDGSNFTLKIRSTKLEDSAMYFCASKTGEKTQYFGPGTRLLVL.

Many counts were recorded for this clonotype. The CDR3 protein is CASSPGNQPQHF. The CDR3 coding sequence is TGTGCCAGCAGTCCGGGCAATCAGCCCCAGCATTTT. V usage is TRBV27 and J usage is TRBJ1-5, with no clear D. Per germline, CDR1 MNHEY and CDR2 SMNVEV (reference sequence). CDR3 length equals 12 residues. The V and J ends lost 5 bases and 2 bases respectively, with 4 bases between them.

This clonotype appeared many times. V is TRBV12-3 or TRBV12-4 and J is TRBJ1-4, with a tentative D call TRBD1 (5 bases). The CDR3 loop spans 15 amino acids. V was cut by 8 bases and J by 4 bases, with 17 bases left in between. The CDR3 region has the DNA TGTGCCAGCCGAGGGACGGTGAGATTTAATGAAAAACTGTTTTTT. This sequence encodes CASRGTVRFNEKLFF.

The rearrangement links TRBV6-6 to TRBJ1-6, with TRBD1 identical over 8 bases. The ends lost 7 bases at V and 7 bases at J; junction bases unmatched: 6. Germline V CDR1 and CDR2: MNHNY, SVGAGI (reference sequence). The CDR3 covers 14 residues. CDR3 amino acids: CASTQGARNSPLHF. CDR3 nucleotides: TGTGCCAGCACTCAGGGGGCGCGCAATTCACCCCTCCACTTT.

This clonotype was found many times. The gene calls are TRBV29-1 and TRBJ2-7, with D perhaps matching TRBD1 (6 bases). The germline V gene encodes CDR1 SQVTM and CDR2 ANQGSEA. V was pared by 6 bases and J by 5 bases, with 14 bases between. The CDR3 runs 12 residues. The CDR3 spells CSVRDRRDEQYF. The CDR3 DNA sequence: TGCAGCGTCCGCGACAGGCGCGACGAGCAGTACTTC.

This clonotype showed up many times. The rearrangement links TRBV11-2 to TRBJ1-4; D is perhaps TRBD1 (5 bases). Germline loops: CDR1 SGHAT, CDR2 FQNNGV. CDR3 length equals 16 residues. V dropped 3 bases and J dropped 8 bases, with 19 bases sitting between them. The CDR3 reads CASSLGLRGNREKLFF. The CDR3 DNA reads as TGTGCCAGCAGCTTGGGGCTGCGGGGGAACAGGGAAAAACTGTTTTTT.

This clonotype was seen ten or more times. The V gene is TRBV9, the J gene TRBJ1-1; TRBD1 is a possible D gene (5 bases). Germline V gives CDR1 SGDLS, CDR2 YYNGEE. The CDR3 spans 13 residues. Deletions cut 4 bases from V and 5 bases from J, with 12 bases between. CDR3 in DNA: TGTGCCAGCAGCCCCGGGACTCAGACTGAAGCTTTCTTT. This sequence encodes CASSPGTQTEAFF. The variable domain in full, completed from reference TRBV9 and TRBJ1-1, reads DSGVTQTPKHLITATGQRVTLRCSPRSGDLSVYWYQQSLDQGLQFLIQYYNGEERAKGNILERFSAQQFPDLHSELNLSSLELGDSALYFCASSPGTQTEAFFGQGTRLTVV.

The sample holds many counts of this clonotype. V is TRBV18 and J is TRBJ1-5; 11 bases align to TRBD1. Germline loops: CDR1 KGHSH, CDR2 LQKENI. Unmatched junction bases numbered 5, after V lost 6 bases and J lost 4 bases. The length of the CDR3 is 15 residues. The CDR3 sequence is CASSAGTGGNQPQHF. In nucleotides, the CDR3 is TGTGCCAGCTCTGCCGGGACAGGGGGGAATCAGCCCCAGCATTTT.

This clonotype was counted at least ten times. This sequence joins TRBV20-1 and TRBJ1-6; D gene ambiguous. Germline loops: CDR1 DFQATT, CDR2 SNEGSKA (reference sequence). V was cut by 0 bases and J by 5 bases, with 17 bases left in between. The CDR3 is 17 residues long. The CDR3 DNA is TGCAGTGCTAGAGATTCCCGGAGCTGGGGAGATAATTCACCCCTCCACTTT. The encoded protein is CSARDSRSWGDNSPLHF.

At least ten counts were recorded for this clonotype. This chain joins TRBV6-6 and TRBJ2-6; D remains ambiguous. There are 16 residues in the CDR3. Germline CDR1 MNHNY, CDR2 SVGAGI (reference sequence). V was cut by 10 bases and J by 0 bases, with 16 bases left in between. The CDR3 spells CATHPPTPSGANVLTF. The CDR3 region has the DNA TGTGCCACTCACCCACCCACACCCTCTGGGGCCAACGTCCTGACTTTC.

This clonotype showed up many times. This rearrangement joins TRBV7-9 to TRBJ2-7; 7 bases align to TRBD2. The ends lost 2 bases at V and 2 bases at J; junction bases unmatched: 3. CDR3 size: 14 residues. Germline V CDR1 and CDR2: SEHNR, FQNEAQ (reference sequence). CDR3 in amino acids: CASSLLAGAYEQYF. Written as DNA, the CDR3 is TGTGCCAGCAGCTTATTAGCGGGCGCCTACGAGCAGTACTTC.

The rearrangement uses TRBV7-2 and TRBJ2-1; 9 bases line up with TRBD1. This CDR3 region has 15 residues. The germline V gene has CDR1 SGHTA and CDR2 FQGNSA. V shed 1 base, J shed 3 bases, and the junction held 1 base outside the gene matches. The CDR3 region is CASSLGDRDYNEQFF. The CDR3 DNA reads as TGTGCCAGCAGCTTAGGGGACAGGGACTACAATGAGCAGTTCTTC.

This clonotype was seen many times. The genes are TRBV6-1 and TRBJ1-1; D might be TRBD1 (6 bases). Trimming pared 6 bases from V and 6 bases from J, leaving 20 bases between. The CDR3 runs 15 residues. Germline-derived CDR1 and CDR2 are MNHNS and SASEGT. The CDR3 DNA reads as TGTGCCAGCAGGGGCCGGAGGGGGGCTCCATCTGAAGCTTTCTTT. It specifies CASRGRRGAPSEAFF.

This clonotype showed up many times. The J gene is TRBJ2-2, the V gene TRBV7-3; D unresolved. This CDR3 comprises 16 residues. In germline, CDR1 is SGHTA, CDR2 FQGTGA. V gave up 4 bases and J gave up 3 bases, with 15 bases separating them. This CDR3 reads CASSYHVTADTGELFF. CDR3 bases: TGTGCCAGCAGCTACCACGTCACGGCGGACACCGGGGAGCTGTTTTTT.

This clonotype appeared many times. This chain links TRBV11-2 with TRBJ2-3; D is unresolved. Germline V gene data show CDR1 as SGHAT and CDR2 as FQNNGV. Trimming stripped 5 bases from V and 2 bases from J, with 11 bases between. The CDR3 consists of 14 residues. The CDR3: CASSLGELTDTQYF. DNA for the CDR3: TGTGCCAGCAGCCTCGGAGAGCTCACAGATACGCAGTATTTT.

This clonotype was detected ten times or more. The chain links TRBV27 to TRBJ1-1; TRBD1 might be the D (6 bases). Per germline, CDR1 MNHEY and CDR2 SMNVEV (reference sequence). Trimming removed 3 bases at V and 4 bases at J, with 12 bases between. The CDR3 consists of 14 residues. This CDR3 is CASSFSSGATEAFF. CDR3 DNA sequence: TGTGCCAGCAGTTTCAGTTCGGGGGCCACTGAAGCTTTCTTT.

Ten or more counts support this clonotype. The chain links TRBV14 to TRBJ2-3, with D possibly matching TRBD2 (5 bases). V was pared by 1 base and J by 2 bases, with 13 bases between. The CDR3 extends over 16 amino acids. Looked up from germline, CDR1 is SGHDN and CDR2 is FVKESK. The CDR3 sequence is CASSQAERRTTDTQYF. The CDR3 DNA sequence: TGTGCCAGCAGCCAAGCCGAGCGGAGAACCACAGATACGCAGTATTTT. Filled out from reference TRBV14 and TRBJ2-3, the complete variable domain reads EAGVTQFPSHSVIEKGQTVTLRCDPISGHDNLYWYRRVMGKEIKFLLHFVKESKQDESGMPNNRFLAERTGGTYSTLKVQPAELEDSGVYFCASSQAERRTTDTQYFGPGTRLTVL.

This clonotype was found a few times. This chain links TRBV28 with TRBJ2-5; D ambiguous. This CDR3 spans 14 amino acids. V shed 3 bases and J shed 3 bases, with 11 bases lying between them. Germline-derived CDR1 and CDR2 are MDHEN and SYDVKM. The CDR3 DNA follows: TGTGCCAGCAGTTTTTCCCTCTTGGAAGAGACCCAGTACTTC. It translates to CASSFSLLEETQYF.

This clonotype was seen ten or more times. The chain joins TRBV7-9 to TRBJ1-6; tentative D call: TRBD1 (5 bases). This CDR3 has 14 residues. The V end was cut by 0 bases, the J end by 8 bases, with 8 bases between. Germline V gives CDR1 SEHNR, CDR2 FQNEAQ (reference sequence). The CDR3 spells CASSLARGDSPLHF. CDR3 coding DNA: TGTGCCAGCAGCTTAGCGCGAGGGGATTCACCCCTCCACTTT.

This clonotype was counted many times. The chain is built from TRBV12-3 or TRBV12-4 and TRBJ1-2, with 9 bases fitting TRBD1. This CDR3 is 14 amino acids long. V was pared by 4 bases and J by 6 bases, with 6 bases of the junction left unmatched. The CDR3 DNA reads as TGTGCCAGCAGTTACCGGGACAGGGAGAATGGCTACACCTTC. Amino acids: CASSYRDRENGYTF.

The chain links TRBV2 to TRBJ2-1, with 7 nucleotides matching TRBD2. Germline CDR1 SNHLY, CDR2 FYNNEI. This CDR3 has 13 residues. After removal of 8 bases from V and 1 base from J, the junction contained 2 bases not matched to a gene. The CDR3 sequence: CASGRESYNEQFF. The CDR3 bases are TGTGCCAGCGGGCGGGAGTCCTACAATGAGCAGTTCTTC.

This clonotype was detected ten times or more. CDR3 bases: TGTGCCAGCAGTTTTGGGGACAGGCTCACCGGGGAGCTGTTTTTT. Protein sequence: CASSFGDRLTGELFF. This chain uses TRBV28 with TRBJ2-2; 8 positions agree with TRBD1. The CDR3 spans 15 residues. Unmatched junction bases numbered 4, after V lost 3 bases and J lost 4 bases. In germline, CDR1 is MDHEN, CDR2 SYDVKM.

This clonotype was recorded at least ten times. The chain is built from TRBV29-1 and TRBJ2-5; TRBD2 matches at 9 bases. Germline V CDR1 and CDR2: SQVTM, ANQGSEA. After removal of 0 bases from V and 5 bases from J, the junction contained 13 bases not matched to a gene. The CDR3 is 17 amino acids. The CDR3 sequence is CSVEDPSRREGHETQYF. The CDR3, as DNA: TGCAGCGTTGAAGATCCGTCTCGGCGGGAGGGCCATGAGACCCAGTACTTC.

This clonotype was observed many times. V gene TRBV28 combines with J gene TRBJ1-5; D gene unclear. The CDR3 has 12 residues. V was trimmed by 5 bases and J by 6 bases, leaving 8 bases between them. CDR1 and CDR2 from the germline V gene are MDHEN and SYDVKM. The CDR3: CASSAPGQPQHF. In DNA, the CDR3 is TGTGCCAGCAGTGCCCCGGGTCAGCCCCAGCATTTT.